Presented here are 25 T cell receptor beta chains from one specimen sequenced in a study of T cell changes during pregnancy in multiple sclerosis. The table came from immunoSEQ multiplex PCR; TCRdb's copy has only in-frame clones and leaves some out. Among more than 35,000 clones listed, 90% to 95% were seen once. This specimen consisted of CD4+ T cells from peripheral blood mononuclear cells, obtained in the third trimester of pregnancy. These receptors were collected from a female donor with multiple sclerosis, enrolled in a pregnancy study.

The rearrangement uses TRBV9 and TRBJ2-3; D remains ambiguous. This CDR3 spans 12 amino acids. From germline, CDR1 is SGDLS and CDR2 YYNGEE. Between the trimmed V and J ends, which lost 3 bases and 2 bases, there was a span of 4 bases. The CDR3 sequence: CASSALTDTQYF. In DNA form, the CDR3 reads TGTGCCAGCAGCGCCCTCACAGATACGCAGTATTTT.

In this sample, this clone turned up once. The chain links TRBV5-1 to TRBJ2-2, with TRBD2 matching over 9 bases. This CDR3 has 16 amino acids. Trimming at V came to 4 bases and at J to 0 bases, leaving 4 bases not matched to a gene. Germline CDR1 SGHRS, CDR2 YFSETQ. The chain's CDR3 is CASSPLAGTNTGELFF. CDR3 bases: TGCGCCAGCAGCCCCCTAGCGGGGACGAACACCGGGGAGCTGTTTTTT.

The chain links TRBV6-6 to TRBJ1-2; 7 bases are shared with TRBD1. The CDR3 loop spans 14 amino acids. V shed 5 bases and J 7 bases; nucleotides not matched to a gene: 10. The germline V gene has CDR1 MNHNY and CDR2 SVGAGI (reference sequence). The CDR3 DNA reads as TGTGCCAGCAGTAACAGGGGCCTGGAGGTTGGCTACACCTTC. Protein product: CASSNRGLEVGYTF.

The sample holds one count of this clone. This chain links TRBV27 with TRBJ2-7; 13 nucleotides agree with TRBD2. There are 15 residues in the CDR3. Germline assignment: CDR1 MNHEY and CDR2 SMNVEV (reference sequence). Trimming took 5 bases from V and 5 from J; bases not matched to a gene: 6. In nucleotides, the CDR3 is TGTGCCAGCAGTCCCGGACTAGCGGGAGTAGACGAGCAGTACTTC. Amino acids: CASSPGLAGVDEQYF.

This chain joins TRBV5-4 and TRBJ2-3; D perhaps matches TRBD2 (6 bases). The CDR3 is 15 residues long. The V and J ends lost 1 base and 1 base respectively, with 10 bases between them. The germline V gene encodes CDR1 SGHNT and CDR2 YYREEE (reference sequence). DNA of the CDR3: TGTGCCAGCAGCTTGTATGCTAGCGGCACAGATACGCAGTATTTT. Its protein is CASSLYASGTDTQYF.

The chain employs TRBV21-1 and TRBJ2-4; TRBD1 was called by the table and not checked on the DNA. TRBV21-1 constitutes a pseudogene. The CDR3 is 14 residues long. CDR3 sequence: CASSTGVPKNIQYF. DNA for the CDR3: TGTGCCAGCAGTACAGGGGTCCCCAAAAACATTCAGTACTTC.

This chain connects TRBV11-2 to TRBJ2-3, with TRBD2 matching 7 bases. CDR3 size: 19 residues. Looked up from germline, CDR1 is SGHAT and CDR2 is FQNNGV. The ends lost 0 bases at V and 7 bases at J; junction bases unmatched: 19. The CDR3 nucleotides are TGTGCCAGCAGCTTAGATCAGTCTGGAGGGAGGGCCAGCAGCAATACGCAGTATTTT. Encoded protein: CASSLDQSGGRASSNTQYF.

The chain couples TRBV6-1 to TRBJ2-1; 8 bases fit TRBD2. The trim removed 5 bases at V and 4 bases at J, leaving 7 bases unmatched. Germline assignment: CDR1 MNHNS and CDR2 SASEGT. This CDR3 has 15 residues. CDR3 region: CASSSIAGTYNEQFF. The CDR3, as DNA: TGTGCCAGCAGTTCTATAGCGGGAACTTACAATGAGCAGTTCTTC.

This clone was detected once. The J gene is TRBJ2-1, the V gene TRBV6-5; 12 bases line up with TRBD1. The trim removed 2 bases at V and 6 bases at J, leaving 5 bases unmatched. CDR3 length: 16 residues. CDR1 is MNHEY, CDR2 SVGAGI, per germline. In DNA form, the CDR3 reads TGTGCCAGCAGTTACGGGGGGACAGGGGGCTCCAATGAGCAGTTCTTC. As protein: CASSYGGTGGSNEQFF.

The sample holds a few counts of this clone. V and J are TRBV28 and TRBJ1-1; the D gene is possibly TRBD1 (5 bases). Germline V gene lookup returns CDR1 MDHEN and CDR2 SYDVKM. This CDR3 region has 14 residues. Trimming cost V 4 bases and J 1 base, with 10 bases left between them. CDR3 in DNA: TGTGCCAGCAGTTCTGCGACAGCGAACACTGAAGCTTTCTTT. It encodes CASSSATANTEAFF.

This clone appeared once. Mismatch with germline at one junction end may stem from a read error. The chain recombines TRBV14 with TRBJ2-5; the match to TRBD1 covers 8 bases. Germline values: CDR1 SGHDN, CDR2 FVKESK. The CDR3 covers 11 residues. For the CDR3, the DNA is TGTGCCAGCAGCCAACGGGACAGGATCCACTTC. The encoded protein is CASSQRDRIHF.

This clone was seen only once. The V gene is TRBV7-2, the J gene TRBJ1-2, with TRBD1 as a possible D gene (6 bases). There are 15 residues in the CDR3. Trimming left V 1 base short and J 6 bases short, with 15 bases between. Germline-derived CDR1 and CDR2 are SGHTA and FQGNSA. Here the CDR3 DNA reads TGTGCCAGCAGCTTAGGGGGGGGGCAGGAGAATGGCTACACCTTC. Protein sequence: CASSLGGGQENGYTF.

The chain carries TRBV28 and TRBJ1-2; D gene unclear. The germline gives CDR1 MDHEN, CDR2 SYDVKM. Trimming took 6 bases from V and 8 from J, leaving 7 bases between them. The CDR3 sequence is 10 residues long. The CDR3 sequence: CASRYQGYTF. The CDR3 coding sequence is TGTGCCAGCAGATACCAGGGCTACACCTTC.

This chain links TRBV27 with TRBJ2-7; D is possibly TRBD2 (6 bases). This CDR3 region has 13 residues. Trimming shortened V by 6 bases and J by 2 bases, and 11 bases separated the two germline ends. Germline V lookup: CDR1 MNHEY, CDR2 SMNVEV (reference sequence). This CDR3 is CASRPRGTYEQYF. DNA of the CDR3: TGTGCCAGCAGACCCCGGGGGACCTACGAGCAGTACTTC.

The chain couples TRBV2 to TRBJ2-1; 14 bases are shared with TRBD2. This CDR3 comprises 14 residues. V dropped 6 bases and J dropped 8; count of bases not matched to a gene: 3. Germline lookup yields CDR1 SNHLY and CDR2 FYNNEI. CDR3 bases: TGTGCCAGCAGGGGGACTAGCGGGAGTGATGAGCAGTTCTTC. The encoded protein is CASRGTSGSDEQFF.

V and J are TRBV4-2 and TRBJ2-7; tentatively, D is TRBD2 (5 bases). The germline V and J ends were trimmed by 4 bases and 1 base, with 11 bases remaining between them. There are 14 residues in the CDR3. The germline CDR1 and CDR2 sequences are LGHNA and YNFKEQ. Written as DNA, the CDR3 is TGTGCCAGCAGCCCAGGACTGGTTTCCTACGAGCAGTACTTC. It codes for CASSPGLVSYEQYF.

The table lists this clone with a count of one. The chain employs TRBV5-1 and TRBJ1-1; 8 bases fit TRBD1. The V and J ends lost 3 bases and 0 bases, in that order; junction bases with no gene match: 1. The length of the CDR3 is 14 residues. Germline CDR1 and CDR2: SGHRS and YFSETQ. CDR3 sequence: CASSWGQVNTEAFF. The CDR3 DNA reads TGCGCCAGCAGCTGGGGACAGGTGAACACTGAAGCTTTCTTT.

V is TRBV19 and J is TRBJ2-3; TRBD2 agrees at 8 bases. The junction had 14 bases not matched to a gene; V was cut back by 7 bases and J by 2 bases. The CDR3 spans 17 residues. Germline-derived CDR1 and CDR2 are LNHDA and SQIVND (reference sequence). The CDR3 protein is CASKIRSGSPSTDTQYF. The CDR3 DNA sequence: TGTGCCAGTAAGATTAGGAGCGGGAGCCCCTCCACAGATACGCAGTATTTT.

The genes are TRBV6-1 and TRBJ2-7; 9 positions match TRBD1. V lost 2 bases and J lost 5; bases outside the gene matches: 4. Germline V gene data show CDR1 as MNHNS and CDR2 as SASEGT. CDR3 length: 14 amino acids. The CDR3, as DNA: TGTGCCAGCAGTGAATCACAGGGGGCCCACGAGCAGTACTTC. The encoded protein is CASSESQGAHEQYF.

This sequence joins TRBV19 and TRBJ2-4; D might be TRBD2 (7 bases). This CDR3 is 23 amino acids long. CDR1 LNHDA and CDR2 SQIVND come from the germline V gene (reference sequence). Trimming removed 2 bases at V and 1 base at J, with 33 bases between. CDR3: CASSILGVFIGGRVAWAKNIQYF. In DNA, the CDR3 is TGTGCCAGTAGTATATTGGGAGTATTTATCGGGGGGCGAGTTGCATGGGCCAAAAACATTCAGTACTTC.

This sequence joins TRBV27 and TRBJ2-1; TRBD2 aligns across 10 bases. Germline CDR1 reads MNHEY; CDR2 reads SMNVEV (reference sequence). Trimming took 5 bases from V and 7 from J; bases not matched to a gene: 8. This CDR3 is built from 15 residues. CDR3 region: CASSLLAGGWNEQFF. DNA for the CDR3: TGTGCCAGCAGTCTCTTAGCGGGAGGTTGGAATGAGCAGTTCTTC.

The rearrangement uses TRBV5-1 and TRBJ1-3; perhaps TRBD1 as D (6 bases). Trimming stripped 4 bases from V and 4 bases from J, with 15 bases between. Germline CDR1 is SGHRS and CDR2 is YFSETQ. The CDR3 runs to 15 residues. The CDR3 nucleotides are TGCGCCAGCAGCCTACAGGGATCGGGCGGAAACACCATATATTTT. Encoded protein: CASSLQGSGGNTIYF.

The chain combines TRBV30 with TRBJ1-2, with unresolved D. The CDR3 covers 11 residues. Looked up from germline, CDR1 is GTSNPN and CDR2 is SVGIG (reference sequence). Trimming took 3 bases from V and 6 from J, leaving 8 bases between them. CDR3 DNA sequence: TGTGCCTGGAGCTGGGAGGATGGCTACACCTTC. It specifies CAWSWEDGYTF.

V and J are TRBV7-3 and TRBJ2-3, with TRBD2 as a possible D gene (6 bases). CDR1 is SGHTA, CDR2 FQGTGA, per germline. The CDR3 loop spans 14 amino acids. The V end lost 2 bases, the J end lost 4 bases, and 10 bases lay between the germline ends. The CDR3 coding sequence is TGTGCCAGCAGCTTAGGGGGGAGTTCAGATACGCAGTATTTT. The encoded protein is CASSLGGSSDTQYF.

This rearrangement joins TRBV28 to TRBJ1-3, with D possibly matching TRBD1 (6 bases). Germline CDR1 MDHEN, CDR2 SYDVKM. Trimming shortened V by 8 bases and J by 1 base, and 9 bases separated the two germline ends. The CDR3 covers 13 residues. CDR3 DNA sequence: TGTGCCAGCTACAGGGCATCTGGAAACACCATATATTTT. Its protein product is CASYRASGNTIYF.